These 32 T cell receptor beta chains were sequenced from one sample in a study of graft-versus-host responses after intestinal transplantation. Using immunoSEQ multiplex PCR, the repertoire was profiled, and TCRdb retains in-frame clones only, with some absent. The data contain 85,000 to 100,000 clones, 80% to 95% of them singletons. These TCRs' antigens remain unknown. The sample consisted of unstimulated CD8+ T cells sorted from spleen or lymph node cells, taken before transplant. The source is a human donor who was the organ donor for an intestinal transplant.

CDR3 nucleotides: TGTGCCAGCAGCGTGAATCCGGGACTAGCGGTTTTTTTACAAGAGACCCAGTACTTC. It yields the protein CASSVNPGLAVFLQETQYF. J is TRBJ2-5 and V is TRBV5-5; 11 positions agree with TRBD2. The CDR3 runs 19 residues. CDR1 is SGHKS, CDR2 YYEKEE, per germline (reference sequence). The trim removed 4 bases at V and 2 bases at J, leaving 16 bases unmatched.

This clone occurred once. This chain connects TRBV25-1 to TRBJ1-2; D is ambiguous. Germline V gene lookup returns CDR1 MGHDK and CDR2 SYGVNS. This CDR3 spans 14 amino acids. Trimming stripped 1 base from V and 4 bases from J, with 10 bases between. The CDR3: CASSEFNSPYGYTF. CDR3 DNA sequence: TGTGCCAGCAGTGAATTTAACAGTCCCTATGGCTACACCTTC.

The CDR3 loop reads CASSVQRTGELFF. Here the CDR3 DNA reads TGTGCCAGCAGCGTACAGCGTACCGGGGAGCTGTTTTTT. The chain couples TRBV9 to TRBJ2-2; D is unresolved. Deletions cut 1 base from V and 5 bases from J, with 6 bases between. The CDR3 extends over 13 amino acids. Germline values: CDR1 SGDLS, CDR2 YYNGEE.

The chain recombines TRBV7-9 with TRBJ1-2; D gene ambiguous. The CDR3 loop spans 13 amino acids. Germline assignment: CDR1 SEHNR and CDR2 FQNEAQ (reference sequence). Trimming left V 5 bases short and J 2 bases short, with 9 bases between. This chain's CDR3 is CASSPTDNYGYTF. As DNA, the CDR3 is TGTGCCAGCAGCCCGACTGACAACTATGGCTACACCTTC.

The V gene is TRBV7-3, the J gene TRBJ2-3, with 7 bases identical to TRBD1. After removal of 10 bases from V and 0 bases from J, the junction contained 7 bases not matched to a gene. The length of the CDR3 is 14 residues. Germline values: CDR1 SGHTA, CDR2 FQGTGA. The CDR3 bases are TGTGCCACCCCTGGACAGGAAAGCACAGATACGCAGTATTTT. Translating gives CATPGQESTDTQYF.

CDR3 residues: CASSQDFGGRAADTQYF. CDR3 DNA: TGTGCCAGCAGCCAAGATTTTGGAGGGCGGGCGGCAGATACGCAGTATTTT. V usage is TRBV14 and J usage is TRBJ2-3, with a tentative D call TRBD2 (6 bases). Germline V lookup: CDR1 SGHDN, CDR2 FVKESK. The CDR3 has 17 residues. Trimming stripped 0 bases from V and 4 bases from J, with 17 bases between. Using reference TRBV14 and TRBJ2-3 for the parts outside the CDR3, the full variable domain is EAGVTQFPSHSVIEKGQTVTLRCDPISGHDNLYWYRRVMGKEIKFLLHFVKESKQDESGMPNNRFLAERTGGTYSTLKVQPAELEDSGVYFCASSQDFGGRAADTQYFGPGTRLTVL.

The CDR3 DNA reads as TGCGCCAGCAGCCAACAGGACAGGGGGAGAGATACGCAGTATTTT. Residues: CASSQQDRGRDTQYF. The chain joins TRBV4-1 to TRBJ2-3, with 10 bases lining up with TRBD1. Germline V gene lookup returns CDR1 MGHRA and CDR2 YSYEKL. The CDR3 has 15 residues. V trimming: 2 bases; J trimming: 5 bases; junction bases outside the gene matches: 4.

V gene TRBV27 combines with J gene TRBJ2-7; perhaps TRBD1 as D (6 bases). CDR1 MNHEY and CDR2 SMNVEV come from the germline V gene (reference sequence). V shed 6 bases and J shed 3 bases, with 15 bases lying between them. CDR3 length: 14 residues. The CDR3, as DNA: TGTGCCAGCAGCCCAGACAGGTTCTACTACGAGCAGTACTTC. Translating it yields CASSPDRFYYEQYF.

Only one count was recorded for this clone. J is TRBJ2-1 and V is TRBV4-1, with a possible D match to TRBD2 (6 bases). Germline values: CDR1 MGHRA, CDR2 YSYEKL. The CDR3 spans 15 residues. V lost 0 bases to trimming and J lost 6 bases, with 12 bases between them. CDR3 DNA sequence: TGCGCCAGCAGCCAAGATCGGGCACTAGCCAATGAGCAGTTCTTC. It specifies CASSQDRALANEQFF.

The V call is TRBV11-3, the J call TRBJ1-2; D is ambiguous. Trimming took off 2 bases at V and 3 bases at J, with 7 bases between the two ends. Looked up from germline, CDR1 is SGHNT and CDR2 is YENEEA. CDR3 size: 13 residues. In DNA, the CDR3 is TGTGCCAGCAGCTTATCTTCCTACTATGGCTACACCTTC. This translates into CASSLSSYYGYTF.

This clone was picked up one time. The CDR3 region has the DNA TGTGCCAGCAGCCAAGAATGGGACAGTGAAGCTTTCTTT. Translating it yields CASSQEWDSEAFF. This chain links TRBV4-2 with TRBJ1-1, with 7 bases aligning to TRBD1. With 0 bases clipped from V and 7 bases from J, the junction kept 2 bases outside the gene matches. CDR1 LGHNA and CDR2 YNFKEQ come from the germline V gene. The CDR3 consists of 13 residues.

The chain combines TRBV28 with TRBJ2-1, with D maybe TRBD1 (5 bases). The CDR3 consists of 15 residues. Trimming stripped 3 bases from V and 0 bases from J, with 9 bases between. In germline, CDR1 is MDHEN, CDR2 SYDVKM. CDR3 nucleotide sequence: TGTGCCAGCAGTTTGACAGTCAGCTCCTACAATGAGCAGTTCTTC. Translating gives CASSLTVSSYNEQFF.

The CDR3 sequence: CASSSPGLADTDSYNEQFF. CDR3 DNA sequence: TGTGCCAGCAGCTCACCGGGACTAGCGGATACTGACTCCTACAATGAGCAGTTCTTC. The rearrangement links TRBV7-6 to TRBJ2-1; TRBD2 aligns across 11 bases. Germline V gene data show CDR1 as SGHVS and CDR2 as FNYEAQ. With V trimmed by 4 bases and J by 0 bases, 11 bases remained unmatched. The CDR3 runs to 19 residues.

This chain uses TRBV9 with TRBJ2-1; 7 bases are a match to TRBD2. The CDR3 contains 16 residues. Germline CDR1 reads SGDLS; CDR2 reads YYNGEE. The junction had 9 bases not matched to a gene; V was cut back by 3 bases and J by 3 bases. The DNA for the CDR3 is TGTGCCAGCAGCGCCCCGCTTGGGGGGGGCTACAATGAGCAGTTCTTC. This translates into CASSAPLGGGYNEQFF. The full variable domain, in which reference TRBV9 and TRBJ2-1 provide the parts outside the CDR3, is DSGVTQTPKHLITATGQRVTLRCSPRSGDLSVYWYQQSLDQGLQFLIQYYNGEERAKGNILERFSAQQFPDLHSELNLSSLELGDSALYFCASSAPLGGGYNEQFFGPGTRLTVL.

V gene TRBV4-1 combines with J gene TRBJ1-1, with TRBD1 as a possible D gene (6 bases). The CDR3 length is 15 residues. Germline V lookup: CDR1 MGHRA, CDR2 YSYEKL. Trimming took 4 bases from V and 7 from J, leaving 19 bases between them. Written as DNA, the CDR3 is TGCGCCAGCAGCCCCGATGCCACAGGGCTGATTGAAGCTTTCTTT. It yields the protein CASSPDATGLIEAFF.

This chain connects TRBV23-1 to TRBJ2-7; 10 nucleotides align to TRBD2. TRBV23-1 is assigned to the ORF class and has an uncertain function. The CDR3 loop spans 15 amino acids. Losses at the gene ends were 10 bases for V and 12 bases for J; bases not matched to a gene: 21. DNA for the CDR3: TGCGCCACCAAACACCTAAGCGGGGGGGTCGGGTTTTGGTACTTC. This codes for CATKHLSGGVGFWYF.

The chain recombines TRBV27 with TRBJ2-5; TRBD1 agrees at 10 bases. The last part of the DNA fits TRBJ2-7 better; the J call may be wrong. In germline, CDR1 is MNHEY, CDR2 SMNVEV (reference sequence). This CDR3 is 16 amino acids long. The CDR3 nucleotides are TGTGCCAGCAGTTTGGGTGGGGGGACAGGGGTCTACGAGCAGTACTTC. Residues: CASSLGGGTGVYEQYF.

The chain recombines TRBV30 with TRBJ2-3; 11 nucleotides line up with TRBD1. CDR1 is GTSNPN, CDR2 SVGIG, per germline (reference sequence). Unmatched junction bases numbered 12, after V lost 8 bases and J lost 5 bases. The CDR3 contains 15 residues. CDR3 protein: CASLSGTGGLDTQYF. The DNA for the CDR3 is TGTGCCAGCCTATCTGGGACAGGGGGATTAGATACGCAGTATTTT.

The chain links TRBV7-2 to TRBJ2-5; TRBD2 is a possible D gene (5 bases). The CDR3 extends over 13 amino acids. The ends were cut back, 3 bases at V and 2 bases at J, with 7 bases in the middle. Germline-derived CDR1 and CDR2 are SGHTA and FQGNSA. Here the CDR3 DNA reads TGTGCCAGCAGCTTTCCGGGACAAGAGACCCAGTACTTC. It yields the protein CASSFPGQETQYF.

V is TRBV27 and J is TRBJ1-2, with TRBD1 as a possible D gene (6 bases). CDR3 length equals 17 residues. The germline gives CDR1 MNHEY, CDR2 SMNVEV (reference sequence). V lost 3 bases and J 5 bases, leaving 22 bases between the germline ends. The CDR3 loop is CASSFITYQDRKYGYTF. DNA for the CDR3: TGTGCCAGCAGTTTCATCACCTATCAGGACAGAAAGTATGGCTACACCTTC.

The chain joins TRBV25-1 to TRBJ2-5; TRBD1 might be the D (5 bases). Germline V gene data show CDR1 as MGHDK and CDR2 as SYGVNS. The CDR3 totals 14 residues. Trimming stripped 2 bases from V and 1 base from J, with 8 bases between. The CDR3 bases are TGTGCCAGCAGTGAAATAGGGGCCCAAGAGACCCAGTACTTC. It encodes CASSEIGAQETQYF.

The chain recombines TRBV9 with TRBJ2-5, with D perhaps TRBD1 (5 bases). Trimming pared 3 bases from V and 2 bases from J, leaving 11 bases between. CDR3 length equals 14 residues. The germline gives CDR1 SGDLS, CDR2 YYNGEE. In nucleotides, the CDR3 is TGTGCCAGCAGCGCCCCTGACAGACAAGAGACCCAGTACTTC. Translated: CASSAPDRQETQYF.

The rearrangement links TRBV4-2 to TRBJ2-1, with D unresolved. The CDR3 spans 12 residues. V lost 0 bases and J lost 8, with 5 bases in between. CDR1 LGHNA and CDR2 YNFKEQ come from the germline V gene. The DNA for the CDR3 is TGTGCCAGCAGCCAAGATAGTTATGAGCAGTTCTTC. Its translation is CASSQDSYEQFF.

The J gene is TRBJ1-1, the V gene TRBV27, with D perhaps matching TRBD1 (5 bases). The germline V and J ends were trimmed by 3 bases and 5 bases, with 13 bases remaining between them. This CDR3 has 14 amino acids. Germline V gene data show CDR1 as MNHEY and CDR2 as SMNVEV (reference sequence). In DNA, the CDR3 is TGTGCCAGCAGTTTGCAGGGTGGGGGGACTGAAGCTTTCTTT. Amino acids: CASSLQGGGTEAFF.

The genes are TRBV5-1 and TRBJ2-7; TRBD1 matches 8 bases. The CDR3 sequence is 14 residues long. The J segment lost 6 bases and the V segment lost 0 bases, leaving 5 bases of the junction unmatched. The V gene's germline CDR1 is SGHRS and CDR2 YFSETQ. The CDR3 reads CASSLGQGHLEQYF. In DNA form, the CDR3 reads TGCGCCAGCAGCTTGGGACAGGGGCATCTCGAGCAGTACTTC. The complete variable domain, with remaining parts taken from reference TRBV5-1 and TRBJ2-7, reads KAGVTQTPRYLIKTRGQQVTLSCSPISGHRSVSWYQQTPGQGLQFLFEYFSETQRNKGNFPGRFSGRQFSNSRSEMNVSTLELGDSALYLCASSLGQGHLEQYFGPGTRLTVT.

This clone was detected once. The rearrangement uses TRBV10-3 and TRBJ1-5; D might be TRBD1 (6 bases). Germline-derived CDR1 and CDR2 are ENHRY and SYGVKD. V was clipped by 0 bases and J by 7 bases, with 10 bases between them. The CDR3 length is 14 residues. The CDR3 is CAISESDRQQPQHF. The CDR3 DNA follows: TGTGCCATCAGTGAGTCGGACAGACAACAGCCCCAGCATTTT.

The rearrangement uses TRBV30 and TRBJ2-1; 7 bases align to TRBD1. V trimming: 4 bases; J trimming: 0 bases; junction bases outside the gene matches: 12. Germline CDR1 is GTSNPN and CDR2 is SVGIG (reference sequence). The CDR3 is 17 residues long. The CDR3 DNA reads TGTGCCTGGATGGGTTGGGACCGGGACAGCTCCTACAATGAGCAGTTCTTC. Translated, it gives CAWMGWDRDSSYNEQFF.

This chain connects TRBV7-8 to TRBJ2-7, with 7 positions matching TRBD1. Germline loops: CDR1 SGHVS, CDR2 FQNEAQ. Losses at the gene ends were 4 bases for V and 3 bases for J; bases not matched to a gene: 6. There are 14 residues in the CDR3. CDR3 in amino acids: CASSSRDRYYEQYF. The CDR3 DNA is TGTGCCAGCAGCTCCCGGGACAGATACTACGAGCAGTACTTC. The whole variable domain, filled in from reference TRBV7-8 and TRBJ2-7, reads GAGVSQSPRYKVAKRGQDVALRCDPISGHVSLFWYQQALGQGPEFLTYFQNEAQLDKSGLPSDRFFAERPEGSVSTLKIQRTQQEDSAVYLCASSSRDRYYEQYFGPGTRLTVT.

The chain has TRBV10-2 and TRBJ2-7, with 14 bases that match TRBD2. CDR3 length equals 20 residues. After removal of 5 bases from V and 2 bases from J, the junction contained 17 bases not matched to a gene. The germline V gene has CDR1 WSHSY and CDR2 SAAADI. CDR3 sequence: CASSRDRASRLAGGPYEQYF. DNA for the CDR3: TGCGCCAGCAGTCGGGACAGGGCGTCGAGACTAGCGGGAGGGCCCTACGAGCAGTACTTC.

This chain connects TRBV5-1 to TRBJ1-1; TRBD1 matches at 7 bases. V lost 5 bases to trimming and J lost 11 bases; unmatched junction nucleotides: 12. Germline CDR1 reads SGHRS; CDR2 reads YFSETQ. CDR3 size: 13 residues. CDR3 bases: TGCGCCAGCAGGTCCAAAGGGGGCGCGAGGGCTTTCTTT. It translates to CASRSKGGARAFF. Full variable domain (rest looked up from reference TRBV5-1 and TRBJ1-1): KAGVTQTPRYLIKTRGQQVTLSCSPISGHRSVSWYQQTPGQGLQFLFEYFSETQRNKGNFPGRFSGRQFSNSRSEMNVSTLELGDSALYLCASRSKGGARAFFGQGTRLTVV.

In its sample, this clone was seen once. The chain joins TRBV28 to TRBJ2-5, with D perhaps TRBD2 (5 bases). The CDR3 spans 17 residues. V was shortened by 5 bases and J by 0 bases, with 19 bases between the two germline ends. Germline V gives CDR1 MDHEN, CDR2 SYDVKM. The CDR3 loop is CASSQMARGGNQETQYF. DNA of the CDR3: TGTGCCAGCAGTCAGATGGCCCGCGGAGGAAACCAAGAGACCCAGTACTTC.

This chain uses TRBV7-6 with TRBJ2-2; 7 nucleotides agree with TRBD2. The CDR3 is made up of 17 amino acids. After removal of 2 bases from V and 8 bases from J, the junction contained 14 bases not matched to a gene. From germline, CDR1 is SGHVS and CDR2 FNYEAQ. CDR3 region: CASSLTGSGLPGGELFF. CDR3 sequence (DNA): TGTGCCAGCAGCTTAACCGGATCGGGACTACCTGGGGGGGAGCTGTTTTTT.